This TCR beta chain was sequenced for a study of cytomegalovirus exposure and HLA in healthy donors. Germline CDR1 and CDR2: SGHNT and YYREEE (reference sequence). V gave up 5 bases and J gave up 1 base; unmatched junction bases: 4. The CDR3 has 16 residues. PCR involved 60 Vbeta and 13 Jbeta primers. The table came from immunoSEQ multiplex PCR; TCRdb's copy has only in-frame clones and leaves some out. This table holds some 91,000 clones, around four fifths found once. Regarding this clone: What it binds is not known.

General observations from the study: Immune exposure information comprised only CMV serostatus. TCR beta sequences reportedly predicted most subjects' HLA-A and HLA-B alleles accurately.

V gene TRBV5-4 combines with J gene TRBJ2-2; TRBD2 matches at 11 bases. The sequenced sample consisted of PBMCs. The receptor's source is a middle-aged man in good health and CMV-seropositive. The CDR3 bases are TGTGCCAGCAGGGATACTAGCGGGAGGAACACCGGGGAGCTGTTTTTT. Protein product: CASRDTSGRNTGELFF.